This TCR beta chain was captured in a study of cytomegalovirus exposure and HLA in healthy donors. The CDR3 spans 14 residues. Germline CDR1 and CDR2: SGHTA and FQGNSA. The PCR was carried out with 60 Vbeta primers and 13 Jbeta primers. Some clones are missing from TCRdb's copy, which holds only in-frame ones; the method was immunoSEQ multiplex PCR. The data show 140,000 to 150,000 clones, with 9.4% seen just once and 1.5% to 2% held by the top ten. Study-level results: The classifier was said to identify cytomegalovirus status with high specificity and sensitivity.

On this clone itself: What it binds is unknown. The germline gene is not matched at one end of the junction; a read error may be the cause.

This chain links TRBV7-2 with TRBJ2-7; TRBD1 matches 12 bases. This TCR was recovered from a male donor in good health and CMV-seronegative. Source material: PBMCs. The CDR3 spells CASSLEGTGGAAHF. The DNA of the CDR3 is TGTGCCAGCAGCTTAGAAGGGACAGGGGGCGCAGCTCACTTC.